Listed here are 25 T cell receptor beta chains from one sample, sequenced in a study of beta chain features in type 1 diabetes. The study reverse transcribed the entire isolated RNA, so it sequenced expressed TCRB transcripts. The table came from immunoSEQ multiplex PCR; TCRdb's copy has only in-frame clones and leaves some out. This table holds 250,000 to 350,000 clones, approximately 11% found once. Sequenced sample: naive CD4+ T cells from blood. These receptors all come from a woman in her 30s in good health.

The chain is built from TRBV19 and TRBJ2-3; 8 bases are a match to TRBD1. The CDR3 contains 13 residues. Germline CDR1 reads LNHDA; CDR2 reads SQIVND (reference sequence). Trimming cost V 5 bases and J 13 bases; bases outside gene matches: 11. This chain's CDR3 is CASSPTRTGKEYF. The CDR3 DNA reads TGTGCCAGTAGTCCGACCCGGACAGGGAAGGAGTATTTT.

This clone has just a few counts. In DNA form, the CDR3 reads TGTGCCAGCACGAAACCCGGGACAGGGAACCACGAGCAGTACTTC. It specifies CASTKPGTGNHEQYF. The rearrangement uses TRBV25-1 and TRBJ2-7; 9 positions agree with TRBD1. The CDR3 runs to 15 residues. The V segment lost 7 bases and the J segment 5 bases; nucleotides outside the gene matches: 12. Germline V gene lookup returns CDR1 MGHDK and CDR2 SYGVNS.

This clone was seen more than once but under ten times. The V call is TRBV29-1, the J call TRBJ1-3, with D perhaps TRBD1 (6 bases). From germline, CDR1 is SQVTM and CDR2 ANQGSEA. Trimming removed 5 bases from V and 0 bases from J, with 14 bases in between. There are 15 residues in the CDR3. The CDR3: CSVSPDSTSGNTIYF. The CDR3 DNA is TGCAGCGTTTCCCCGGACAGCACCTCTGGAAACACCATATATTTT.

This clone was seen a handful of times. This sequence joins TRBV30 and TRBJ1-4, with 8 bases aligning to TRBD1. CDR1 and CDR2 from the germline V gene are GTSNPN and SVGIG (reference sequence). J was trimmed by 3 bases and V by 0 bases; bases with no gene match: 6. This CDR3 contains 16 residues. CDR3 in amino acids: CAWSVGQGGANEKLFF. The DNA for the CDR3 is TGTGCCTGGAGTGTCGGACAGGGTGGGGCTAATGAAAAACTGTTTTTT.

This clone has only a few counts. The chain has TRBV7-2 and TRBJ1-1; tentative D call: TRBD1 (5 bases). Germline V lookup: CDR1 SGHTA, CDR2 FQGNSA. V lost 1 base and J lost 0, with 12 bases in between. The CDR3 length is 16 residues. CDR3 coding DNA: TGTGCCAGCAGCTTAGTTCGGCAGGGTTTGAACACTGAAGCTTTCTTT. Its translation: CASSLVRQGLNTEAFF.

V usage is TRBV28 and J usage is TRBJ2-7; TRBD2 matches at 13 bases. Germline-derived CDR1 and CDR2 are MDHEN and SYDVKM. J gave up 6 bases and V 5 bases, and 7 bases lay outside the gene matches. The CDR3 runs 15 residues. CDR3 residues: CASSPTSGRAVEQYF. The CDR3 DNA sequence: TGTGCCAGCAGTCCTACTAGCGGGAGGGCCGTCGAGCAGTACTTC.

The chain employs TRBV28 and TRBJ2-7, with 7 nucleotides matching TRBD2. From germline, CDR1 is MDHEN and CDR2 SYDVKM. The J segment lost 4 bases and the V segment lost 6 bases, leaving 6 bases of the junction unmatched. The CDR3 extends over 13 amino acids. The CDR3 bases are TGTGCCAGCAGCCAGGGAGGGCCATACGAGCAGTACTTC. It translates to CASSQGGPYEQYF.

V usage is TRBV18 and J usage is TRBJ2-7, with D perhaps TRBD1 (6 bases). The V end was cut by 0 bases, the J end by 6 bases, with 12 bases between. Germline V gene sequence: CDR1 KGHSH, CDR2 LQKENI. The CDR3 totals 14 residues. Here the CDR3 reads CASSPPPGAGEQYF. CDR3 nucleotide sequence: TGTGCCAGCTCACCACCGCCAGGGGCGGGCGAGCAGTACTTC.

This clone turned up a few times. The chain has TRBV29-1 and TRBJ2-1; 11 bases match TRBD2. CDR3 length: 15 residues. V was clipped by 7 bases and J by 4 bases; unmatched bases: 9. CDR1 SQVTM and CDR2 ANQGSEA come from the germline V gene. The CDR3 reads CSAAGTSGLYNEQFF. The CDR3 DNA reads TGCAGCGCTGCCGGGACTAGCGGCCTTTACAATGAGCAGTTCTTC.

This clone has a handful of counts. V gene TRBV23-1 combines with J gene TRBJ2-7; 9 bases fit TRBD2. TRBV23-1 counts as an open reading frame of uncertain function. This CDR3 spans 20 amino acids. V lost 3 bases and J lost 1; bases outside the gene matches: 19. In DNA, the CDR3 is TGCGCCAGCAGTCACAAGTTTCTAGCGGGACTTCCTTTATTTTCCTACGAGCAGTACTTC. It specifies CASSHKFLAGLPLFSYEQYF.

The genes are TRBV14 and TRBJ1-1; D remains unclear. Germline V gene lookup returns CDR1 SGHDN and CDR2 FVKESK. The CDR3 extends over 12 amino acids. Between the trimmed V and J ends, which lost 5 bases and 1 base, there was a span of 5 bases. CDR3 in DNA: TGTGCCAGCAGCATTCAGAACACTGAAGCTTTCTTT. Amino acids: CASSIQNTEAFF.

The CDR3 loop is CASSRKGGNTEAFF. As DNA, the CDR3 is TGTGCCAGCAGTCGCAAAGGAGGGAACACTGAAGCTTTCTTT. This sequence joins TRBV6-6 and TRBJ1-1; D gene unclear. From germline, CDR1 is MNHNY and CDR2 SVGAGI (reference sequence). Trimming left V 5 bases short and J 1 base short, with 11 bases between. CDR3 size: 14 residues.

CDR3 DNA: TGTGCCAGCAGTTTTGAGCGCAGGGGACGGGAGTATTTT. Translating gives CASSFERRGREYF. The chain combines TRBV28 with TRBJ2-3, with D possibly being TRBD1 (6 bases). Germline V lookup: CDR1 MDHEN, CDR2 SYDVKM. The CDR3 contains 13 residues. Between the trimmed V and J ends, which lost 3 bases and 13 bases, there was a span of 17 bases. The whole variable domain, filled in from reference TRBV28 and TRBJ2-3, reads DVKVTQSSRYLVKRTGEKVFLECVQDMDHENMFWYRQDPGLGLRLIYFSYDVKMKEKGDIPEGYSVSREKKERFSLILESASTNQTSMYLCASSFERRGREYFGPGTRLTVL.

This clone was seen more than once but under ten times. The CDR3 DNA reads TGTGCCAGCAGCGTAGCTGTGACGGGACTAGCGGCCTATCATGAGCAGTTCTTC. Translation gives CASSVAVTGLAAYHEQFF. V is TRBV9 and J is TRBJ2-1; TRBD2 matches at 11 bases. The V gene's germline CDR1 is SGDLS and CDR2 YYNGEE. The CDR3 has 18 amino acids. Germline trimming cut 0 bases from V and 8 bases from J; bases unmatched to any gene: 13.

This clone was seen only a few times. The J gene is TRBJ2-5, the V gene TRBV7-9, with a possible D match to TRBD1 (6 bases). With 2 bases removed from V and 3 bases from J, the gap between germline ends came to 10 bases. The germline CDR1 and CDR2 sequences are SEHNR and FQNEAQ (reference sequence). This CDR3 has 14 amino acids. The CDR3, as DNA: TGTGCCAGCAGCTTAAGACAGGACAAAGAGACCCAGTACTTC. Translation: CASSLRQDKETQYF.

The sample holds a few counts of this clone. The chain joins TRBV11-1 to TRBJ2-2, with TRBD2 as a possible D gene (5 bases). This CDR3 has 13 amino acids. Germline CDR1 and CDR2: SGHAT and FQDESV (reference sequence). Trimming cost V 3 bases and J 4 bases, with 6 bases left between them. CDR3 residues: CASSLDFTGELFF. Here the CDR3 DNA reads TGTGCCAGCAGCTTGGACTTCACCGGGGAGCTGTTTTTT.

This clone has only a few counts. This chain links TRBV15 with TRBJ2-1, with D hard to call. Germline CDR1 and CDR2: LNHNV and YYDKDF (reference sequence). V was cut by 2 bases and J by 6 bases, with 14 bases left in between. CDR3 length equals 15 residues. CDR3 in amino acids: CATSRSSPSRNEQFF. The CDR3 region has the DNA TGTGCCACCAGCAGATCTAGTCCCTCTCGCAATGAGCAGTTCTTC.

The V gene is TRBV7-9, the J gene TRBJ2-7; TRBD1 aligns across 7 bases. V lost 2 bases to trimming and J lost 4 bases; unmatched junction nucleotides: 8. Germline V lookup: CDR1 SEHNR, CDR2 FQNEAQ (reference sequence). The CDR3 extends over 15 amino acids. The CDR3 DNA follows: TGTGCCAGCAGCTTAACAGGGGAGTCAAAGTACGAGCAGTACTTC. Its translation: CASSLTGESKYEQYF.

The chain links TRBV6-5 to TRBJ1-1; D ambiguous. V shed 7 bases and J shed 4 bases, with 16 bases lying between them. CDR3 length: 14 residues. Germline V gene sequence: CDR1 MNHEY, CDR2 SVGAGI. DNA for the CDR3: TGTGCCAGCAACCCAGTGCGGGTGAGCACTGAAGCTTTCTTT. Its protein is CASNPVRVSTEAFF.

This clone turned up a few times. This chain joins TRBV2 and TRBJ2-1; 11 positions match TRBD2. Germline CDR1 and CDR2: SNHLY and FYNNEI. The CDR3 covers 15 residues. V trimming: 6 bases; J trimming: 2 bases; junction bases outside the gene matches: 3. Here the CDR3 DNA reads TGTGCCAGCAGATTAGCGGGAGGGACCTACAATGAGCAGTTCTTC. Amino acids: CASRLAGGTYNEQFF.

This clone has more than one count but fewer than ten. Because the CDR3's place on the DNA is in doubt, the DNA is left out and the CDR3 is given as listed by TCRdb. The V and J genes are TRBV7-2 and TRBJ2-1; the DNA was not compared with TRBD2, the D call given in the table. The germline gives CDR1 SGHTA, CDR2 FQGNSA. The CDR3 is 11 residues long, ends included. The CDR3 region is CASSFGGGAFF.

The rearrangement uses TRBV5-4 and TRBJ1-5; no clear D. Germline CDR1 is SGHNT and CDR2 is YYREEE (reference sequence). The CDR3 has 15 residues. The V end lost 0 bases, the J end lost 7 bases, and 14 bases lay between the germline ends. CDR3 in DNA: TGTGCCAGCAGCTTGGATCTTGGAACAGACCAGCCCCAGCATTTT. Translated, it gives CASSLDLGTDQPQHF.

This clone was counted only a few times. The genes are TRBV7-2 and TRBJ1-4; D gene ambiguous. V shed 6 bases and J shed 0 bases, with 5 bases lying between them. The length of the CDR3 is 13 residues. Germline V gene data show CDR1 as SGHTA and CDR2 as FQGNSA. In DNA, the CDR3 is TGTGCCAGCAGTGAGGCAACTAATGAAAAACTGTTTTTT. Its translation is CASSEATNEKLFF.

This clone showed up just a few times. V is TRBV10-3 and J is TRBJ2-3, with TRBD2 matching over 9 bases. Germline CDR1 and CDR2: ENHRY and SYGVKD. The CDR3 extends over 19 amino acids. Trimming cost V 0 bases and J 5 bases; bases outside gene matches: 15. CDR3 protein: CAISESSGLLAGERDTQYF. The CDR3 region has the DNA TGTGCCATCAGTGAGTCGTCGGGTTTATTAGCGGGAGAAAGAGATACGCAGTATTTT.

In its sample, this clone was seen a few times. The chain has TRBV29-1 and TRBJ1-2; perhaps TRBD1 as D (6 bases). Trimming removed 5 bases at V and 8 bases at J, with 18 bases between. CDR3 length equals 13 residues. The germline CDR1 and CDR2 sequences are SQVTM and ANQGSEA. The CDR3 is CSVHSGGTGGYTF. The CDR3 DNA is TGCAGCGTTCACTCGGGGGGCACTGGGGGCTACACCTTC.